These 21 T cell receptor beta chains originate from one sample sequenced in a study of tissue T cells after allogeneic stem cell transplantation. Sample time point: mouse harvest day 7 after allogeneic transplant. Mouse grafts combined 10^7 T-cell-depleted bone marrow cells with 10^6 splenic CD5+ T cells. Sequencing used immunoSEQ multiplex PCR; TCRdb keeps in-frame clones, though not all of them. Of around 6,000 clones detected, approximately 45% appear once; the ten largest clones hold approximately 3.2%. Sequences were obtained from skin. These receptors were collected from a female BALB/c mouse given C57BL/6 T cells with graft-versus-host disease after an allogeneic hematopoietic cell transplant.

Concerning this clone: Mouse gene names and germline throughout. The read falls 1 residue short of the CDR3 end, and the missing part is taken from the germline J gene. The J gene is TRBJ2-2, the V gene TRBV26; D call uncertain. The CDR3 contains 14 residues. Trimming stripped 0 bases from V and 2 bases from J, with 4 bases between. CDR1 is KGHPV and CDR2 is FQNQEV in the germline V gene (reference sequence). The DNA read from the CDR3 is TGTGCCAGCAGTCTGTCCTGGAACACCGGGCAGCTCTAC. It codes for CASSLSWNTGQLY. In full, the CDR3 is CASSLSWNTGQLYF. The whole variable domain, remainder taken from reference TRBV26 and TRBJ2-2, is NSKVIQTPRYLVKGQGQKAKMRCIPEKGHPVVFWYQQNKNNEFKFLINFQNQEVLQQIDMTEKRFSAECPSNSPCSLEIQSSEAGDSALYLCASSLSWNTGQLYFGEGSKLTVL.

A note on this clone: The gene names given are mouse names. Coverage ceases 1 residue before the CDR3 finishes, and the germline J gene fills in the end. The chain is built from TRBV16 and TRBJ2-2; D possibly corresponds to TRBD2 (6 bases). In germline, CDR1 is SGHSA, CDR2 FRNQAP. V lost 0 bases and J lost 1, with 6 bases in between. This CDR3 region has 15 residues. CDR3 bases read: TGTGCAAGCAGCTTAGAGGGGGGAAACACCGGGCAGCTCTAC. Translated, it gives CASSLEGGNTGQLY. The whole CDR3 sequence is CASSLEGGNTGQLYF.

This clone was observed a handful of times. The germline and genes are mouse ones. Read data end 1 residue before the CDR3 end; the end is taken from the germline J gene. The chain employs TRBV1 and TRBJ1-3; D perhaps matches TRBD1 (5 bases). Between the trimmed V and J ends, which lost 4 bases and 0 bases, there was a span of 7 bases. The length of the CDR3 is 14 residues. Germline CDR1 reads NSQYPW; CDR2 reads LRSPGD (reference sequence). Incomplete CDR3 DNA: TGCACCTGCAGTGACAGGAATTCTGGAAATACGCTCTAT. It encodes CTCSDRNSGNTLY. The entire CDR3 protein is CTCSDRNSGNTLYF.

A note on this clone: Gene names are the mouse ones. The DNA read from the CDR3 is TGTGCCAGCAGCGTACAGGGGAACACCGGGCAGCTCTAC. Translation: CASSVQGNTGQLY. The full CDR3 protein reads CASSVQGNTGQLYF. This chain links TRBV3 with TRBJ2-2, with 7 bases matching TRBD1. Read coverage stops 1 residue before the CDR3 terminus; the germline J gene supplies the remainder. The germline gives CDR1 SNHLY, CDR2 FYNGKV (reference sequence). The V gene end was trimmed by 5 bases and the J gene end by 2 bases; junction bases not matched to a gene: 2. The CDR3 extends over 14 amino acids.

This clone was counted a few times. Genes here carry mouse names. CDR3 DNA, as far as it was read: TGTGCCAGCGGAAGCTGGGGCCAAGACACCCAGTAC. This sequence encodes CASGSWGQDTQY. The whole CDR3 is CASGSWGQDTQYF. This chain connects TRBV13-2 to TRBJ2-5, with D tentatively TRBD2 (6 bases). The sequenced fragment ends 1 residue before the CDR3 boundary, so the rest is inferred from the germline J gene. Germline assignment: CDR1 NNHNN and CDR2 SYGAGS (reference sequence). Trimming took 5 bases from V and 2 from J, leaving 9 bases between them. The CDR3 covers 13 residues.

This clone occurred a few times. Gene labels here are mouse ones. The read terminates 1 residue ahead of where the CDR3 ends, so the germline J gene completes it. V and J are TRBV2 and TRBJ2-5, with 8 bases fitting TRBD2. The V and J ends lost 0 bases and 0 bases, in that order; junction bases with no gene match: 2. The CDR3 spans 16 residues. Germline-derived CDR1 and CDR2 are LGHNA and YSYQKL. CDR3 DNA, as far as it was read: TGTGCCAGCAGCCAAGACACTGGGGGAAACCAAGACACCCAGTAC. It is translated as CASSQDTGGNQDTQY. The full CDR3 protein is CASSQDTGGNQDTQYF.

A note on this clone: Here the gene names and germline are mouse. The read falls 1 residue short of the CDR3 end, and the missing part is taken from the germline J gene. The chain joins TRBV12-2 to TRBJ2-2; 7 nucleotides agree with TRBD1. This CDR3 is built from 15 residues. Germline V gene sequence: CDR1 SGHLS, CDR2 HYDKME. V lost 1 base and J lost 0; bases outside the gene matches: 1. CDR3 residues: CASSLGTANTGQLYF. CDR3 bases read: TGTGCCAGCTCTCTGGGGACAGCAAACACCGGGCAGCTCTAC.

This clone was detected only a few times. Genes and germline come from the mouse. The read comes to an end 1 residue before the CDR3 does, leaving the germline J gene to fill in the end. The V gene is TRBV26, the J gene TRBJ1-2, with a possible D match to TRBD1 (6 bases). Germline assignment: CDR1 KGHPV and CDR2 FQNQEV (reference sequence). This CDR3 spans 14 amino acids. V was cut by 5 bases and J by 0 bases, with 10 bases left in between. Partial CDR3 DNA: TGTGCCAGCAGTAAACAGGGTGCAAACTCCGACTACACC. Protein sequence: CASSKQGANSDYT. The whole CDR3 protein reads CASSKQGANSDYTF.

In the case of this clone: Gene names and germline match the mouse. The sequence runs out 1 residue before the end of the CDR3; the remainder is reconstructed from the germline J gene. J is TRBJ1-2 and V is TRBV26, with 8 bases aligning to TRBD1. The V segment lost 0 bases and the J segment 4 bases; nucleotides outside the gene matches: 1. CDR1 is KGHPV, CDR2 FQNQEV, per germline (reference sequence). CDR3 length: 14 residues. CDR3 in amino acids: CASSLSTGASDYTF. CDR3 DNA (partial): TGTGCCAGCAGTCTGTCGACAGGGGCCTCCGACTACACC.

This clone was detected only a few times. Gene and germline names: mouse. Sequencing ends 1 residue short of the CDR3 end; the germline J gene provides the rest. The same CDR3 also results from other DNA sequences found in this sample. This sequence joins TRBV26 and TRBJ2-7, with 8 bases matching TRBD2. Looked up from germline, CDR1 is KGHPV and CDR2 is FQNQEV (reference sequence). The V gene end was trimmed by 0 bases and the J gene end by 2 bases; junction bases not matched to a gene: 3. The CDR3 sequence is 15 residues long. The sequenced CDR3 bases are TGTGCCAGCAGTCTGTCGACGGGGGGGCCCTATGAACAGTAC. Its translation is CASSLSTGGPYEQY. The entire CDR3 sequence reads CASSLSTGGPYEQYF.

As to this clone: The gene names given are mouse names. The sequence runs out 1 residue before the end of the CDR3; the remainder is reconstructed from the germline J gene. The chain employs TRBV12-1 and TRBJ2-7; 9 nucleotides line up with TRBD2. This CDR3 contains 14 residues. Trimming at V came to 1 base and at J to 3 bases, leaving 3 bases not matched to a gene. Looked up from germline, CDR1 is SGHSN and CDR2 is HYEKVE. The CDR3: CASSLVGGRYEQYF. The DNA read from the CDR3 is TGTGCCAGCTCTCTGGTGGGGGGGCGCTATGAACAGTAC.

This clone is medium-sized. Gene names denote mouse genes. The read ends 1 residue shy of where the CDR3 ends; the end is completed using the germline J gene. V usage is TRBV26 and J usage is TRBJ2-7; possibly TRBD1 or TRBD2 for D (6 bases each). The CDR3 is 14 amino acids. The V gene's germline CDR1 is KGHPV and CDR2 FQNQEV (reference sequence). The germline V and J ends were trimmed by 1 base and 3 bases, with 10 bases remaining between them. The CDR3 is CASSLFGGLYEQYF. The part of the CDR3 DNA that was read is TGTGCCAGCAGTCTGTTTGGGGGCCTCTATGAACAGTAC. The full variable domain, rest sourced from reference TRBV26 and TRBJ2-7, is NSKVIQTPRYLVKGQGQKAKMRCIPEKGHPVVFWYQQNKNNEFKFLINFQNQEVLQQIDMTEKRFSAECPSNSPCSLEIQSSEAGDSALYLCASSLFGGLYEQYFGPGTRLTVL.

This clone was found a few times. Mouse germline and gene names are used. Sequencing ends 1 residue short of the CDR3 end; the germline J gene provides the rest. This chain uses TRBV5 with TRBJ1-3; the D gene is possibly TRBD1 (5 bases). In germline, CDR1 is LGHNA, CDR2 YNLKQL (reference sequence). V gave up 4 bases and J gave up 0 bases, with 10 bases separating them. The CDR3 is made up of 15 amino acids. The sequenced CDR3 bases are TGTGCCAGCAGCCCGACAGACTATTCTGGAAATACGCTCTAT. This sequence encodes CASSPTDYSGNTLY. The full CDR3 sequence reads CASSPTDYSGNTLYF.

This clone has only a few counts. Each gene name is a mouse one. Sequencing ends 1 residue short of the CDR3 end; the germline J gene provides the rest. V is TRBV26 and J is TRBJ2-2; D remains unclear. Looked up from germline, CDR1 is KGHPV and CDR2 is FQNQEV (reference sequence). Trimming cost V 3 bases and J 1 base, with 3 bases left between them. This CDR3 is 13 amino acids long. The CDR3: CASSLLNTGQLYF. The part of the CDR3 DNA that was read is TGTGCCAGCAGTCTACTAAACACCGGGCAGCTCTAC.

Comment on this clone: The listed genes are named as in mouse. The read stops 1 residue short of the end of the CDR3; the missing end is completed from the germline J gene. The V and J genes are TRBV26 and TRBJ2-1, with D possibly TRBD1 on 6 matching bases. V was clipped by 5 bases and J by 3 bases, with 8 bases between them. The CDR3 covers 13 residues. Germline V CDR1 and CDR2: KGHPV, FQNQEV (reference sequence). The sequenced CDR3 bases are TGTGCCAGCAGTTCGACAGGCTATGCTGAGCAGTTC. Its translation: CASSSTGYAEQF. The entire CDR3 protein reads CASSSTGYAEQFF.

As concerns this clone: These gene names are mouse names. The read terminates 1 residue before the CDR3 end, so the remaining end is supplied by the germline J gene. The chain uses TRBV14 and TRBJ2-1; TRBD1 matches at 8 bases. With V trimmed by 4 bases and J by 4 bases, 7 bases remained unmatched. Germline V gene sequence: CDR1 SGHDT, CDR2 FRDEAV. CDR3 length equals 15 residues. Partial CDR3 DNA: TGTGCCAGCAGTCGGACAGGGAGATTTTATGCTGAGCAGTTC. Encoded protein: CASSRTGRFYAEQF. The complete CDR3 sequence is CASSRTGRFYAEQFF.

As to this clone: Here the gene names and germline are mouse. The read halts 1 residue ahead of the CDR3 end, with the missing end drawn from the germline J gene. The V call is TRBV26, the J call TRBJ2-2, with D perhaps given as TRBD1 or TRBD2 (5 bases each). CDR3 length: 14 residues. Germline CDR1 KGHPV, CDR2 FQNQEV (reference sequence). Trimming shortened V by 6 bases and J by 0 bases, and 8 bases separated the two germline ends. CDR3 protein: CASRGTANTGQLYF. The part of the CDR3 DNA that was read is TGTGCCAGCAGGGGGACCGCAAACACCGGGCAGCTCTAC.

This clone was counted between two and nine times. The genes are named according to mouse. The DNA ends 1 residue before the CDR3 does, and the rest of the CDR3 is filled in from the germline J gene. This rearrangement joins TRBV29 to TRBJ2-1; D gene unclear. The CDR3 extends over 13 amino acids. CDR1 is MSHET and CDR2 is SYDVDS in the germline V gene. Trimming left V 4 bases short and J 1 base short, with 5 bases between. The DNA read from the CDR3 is TGTGCTAGCAGTTCGGGCAACTATGCTGAGCAGTTC. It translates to CASSSGNYAEQF. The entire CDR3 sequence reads CASSSGNYAEQFF.

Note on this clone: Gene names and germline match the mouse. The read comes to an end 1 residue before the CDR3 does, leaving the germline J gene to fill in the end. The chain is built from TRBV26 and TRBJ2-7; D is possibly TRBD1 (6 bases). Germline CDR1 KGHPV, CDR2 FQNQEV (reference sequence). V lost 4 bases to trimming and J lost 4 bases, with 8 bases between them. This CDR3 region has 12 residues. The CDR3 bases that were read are TGTGCCAGCAGTCCCACAGGGTATGAACAGTAC. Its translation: CASSPTGYEQY. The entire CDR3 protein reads CASSPTGYEQYF. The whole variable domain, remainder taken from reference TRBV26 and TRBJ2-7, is NSKVIQTPRYLVKGQGQKAKMRCIPEKGHPVVFWYQQNKNNEFKFLINFQNQEVLQQIDMTEKRFSAECPSNSPCSLEIQSSEAGDSALYLCASSPTGYEQYFGPGTRLTVL.

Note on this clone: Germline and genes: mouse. The sequenced part of the CDR3 DNA is TGTGCCAGCAGCCCGATCAGGGGTGGCGAAAGATTATTT. Amino acid sequence: CASSPIRGGERLF. The entire CDR3 is CASSPIRGGERLFF. The rearrangement joins TRBV3 to TRBJ1-4, with D maybe TRBD1 (6 bases). The CDR3 goes on 1 residue after the read ends, and that part is filled in from the germline J gene. The CDR3 has 14 amino acids. Germline values: CDR1 SNHLY, CDR2 FYNGKV (reference sequence). Trimming cost V 5 bases and J 7 bases, with 14 bases left between them.

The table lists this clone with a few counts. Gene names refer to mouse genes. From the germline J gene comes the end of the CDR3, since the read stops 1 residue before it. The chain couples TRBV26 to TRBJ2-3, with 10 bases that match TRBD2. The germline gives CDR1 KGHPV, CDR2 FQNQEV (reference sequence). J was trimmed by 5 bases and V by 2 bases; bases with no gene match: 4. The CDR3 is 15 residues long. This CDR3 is CASSLLGGRGETLYF. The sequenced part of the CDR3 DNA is TGTGCCAGCAGTCTGCTGGGGGGGCGGGGAGAAACGCTGTAT.